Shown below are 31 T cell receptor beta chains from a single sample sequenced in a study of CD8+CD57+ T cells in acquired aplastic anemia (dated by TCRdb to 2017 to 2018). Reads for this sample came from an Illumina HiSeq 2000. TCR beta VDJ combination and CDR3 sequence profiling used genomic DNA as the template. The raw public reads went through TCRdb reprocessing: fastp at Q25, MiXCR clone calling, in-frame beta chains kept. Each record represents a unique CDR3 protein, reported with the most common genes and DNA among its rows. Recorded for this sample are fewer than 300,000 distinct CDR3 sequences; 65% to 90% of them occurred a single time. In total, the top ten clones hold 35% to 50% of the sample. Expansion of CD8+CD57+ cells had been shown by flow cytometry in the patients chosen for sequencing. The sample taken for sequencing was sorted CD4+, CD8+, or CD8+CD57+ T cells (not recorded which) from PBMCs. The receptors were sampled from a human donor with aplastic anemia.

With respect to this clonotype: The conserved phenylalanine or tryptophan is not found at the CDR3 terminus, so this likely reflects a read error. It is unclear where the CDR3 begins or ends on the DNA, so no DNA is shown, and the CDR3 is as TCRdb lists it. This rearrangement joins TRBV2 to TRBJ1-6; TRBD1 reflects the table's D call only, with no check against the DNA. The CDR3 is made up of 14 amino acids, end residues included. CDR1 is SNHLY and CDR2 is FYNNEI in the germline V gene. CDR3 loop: CASGGAGNVGYFGA.

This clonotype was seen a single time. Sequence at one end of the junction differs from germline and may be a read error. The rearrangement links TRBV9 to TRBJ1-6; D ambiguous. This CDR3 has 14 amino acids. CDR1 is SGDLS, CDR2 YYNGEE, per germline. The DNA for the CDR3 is TGTGCCAGCGGAGCGGCTCCCGTAGTTTCGAACACTGACTTT. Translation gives CASGAAPVVSNTDF.

This CDR3 reads CASSSGGTWGETQIYF. The CDR3 DNA sequence: TGTGCCAGCAGTTCTGGCGGGACTTGGGGAGAGACCCAGATATATTTT. The chain has TRBV7-8 and TRBJ1-3; maybe TRBD1 (5 bases). This CDR3 is built from 16 residues. Germline V gives CDR1 SGHVS, CDR2 FQNEAQ. V shed 6 bases and J shed 13 bases, with 28 bases lying between them.

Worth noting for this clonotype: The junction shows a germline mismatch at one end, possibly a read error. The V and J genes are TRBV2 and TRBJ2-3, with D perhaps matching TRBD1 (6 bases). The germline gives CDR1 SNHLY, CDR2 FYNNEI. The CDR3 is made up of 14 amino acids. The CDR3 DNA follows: TGTGCCAGCGGCTTAGGGGGAACAGCCGAGACGTATTTTTTT. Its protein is CASGLGGTAETYFF.

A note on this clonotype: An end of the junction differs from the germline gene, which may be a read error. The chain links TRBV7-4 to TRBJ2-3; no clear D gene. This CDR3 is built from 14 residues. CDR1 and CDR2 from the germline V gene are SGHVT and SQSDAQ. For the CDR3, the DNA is TGTGCCAGCAGCTTAGCGGAAGGTACCAATACGCCGTATTTT. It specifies CASSLAEGTNTPYF.

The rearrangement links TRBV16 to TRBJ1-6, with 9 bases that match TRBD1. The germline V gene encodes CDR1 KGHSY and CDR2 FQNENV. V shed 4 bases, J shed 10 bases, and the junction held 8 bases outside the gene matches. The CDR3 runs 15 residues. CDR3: CASSLQGAQGSPLHF. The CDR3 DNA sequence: TGTGCCAGCAGCCTACAGGGGGCGCAGGGGTCACCCCTCCACTTT.

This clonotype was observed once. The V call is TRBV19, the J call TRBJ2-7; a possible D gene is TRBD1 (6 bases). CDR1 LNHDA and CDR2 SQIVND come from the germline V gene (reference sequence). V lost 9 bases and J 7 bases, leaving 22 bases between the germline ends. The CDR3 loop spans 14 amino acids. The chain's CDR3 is CASIPGQGYNEQYF. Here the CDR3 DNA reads TGTGCCAGCATCCCGGGACAAGGTTACAATGAGCAGTACTTC.

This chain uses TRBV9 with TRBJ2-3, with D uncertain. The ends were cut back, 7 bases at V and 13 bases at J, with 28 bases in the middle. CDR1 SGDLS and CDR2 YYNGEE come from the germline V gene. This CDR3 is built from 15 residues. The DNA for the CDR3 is TGTGCCAGCGGAGTAGCTGGGAACATTCAGTACATGGAGTATTTT. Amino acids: CASGVAGNIQYMEYF.

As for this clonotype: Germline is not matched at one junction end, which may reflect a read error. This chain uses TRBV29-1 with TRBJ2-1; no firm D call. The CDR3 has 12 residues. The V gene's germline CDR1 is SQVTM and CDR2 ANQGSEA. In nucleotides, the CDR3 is TGCAGCGTTCAAGCACCTAACGATGAGCAGTTGTTC. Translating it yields CSVQAPNDEQLF.

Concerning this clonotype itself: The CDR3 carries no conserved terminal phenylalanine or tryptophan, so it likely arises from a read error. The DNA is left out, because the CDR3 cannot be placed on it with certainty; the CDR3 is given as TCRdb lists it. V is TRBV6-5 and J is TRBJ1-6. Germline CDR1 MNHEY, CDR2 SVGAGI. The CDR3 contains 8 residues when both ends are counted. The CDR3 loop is CASSYSMR.

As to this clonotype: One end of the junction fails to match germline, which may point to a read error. CDR3 loop: CARGTGYEQYF. Here the CDR3 DNA reads TGTGCCCGCGGGACAGGCTACGAGCAGTACTTT. V is TRBV2 and J is TRBJ2-7, with TRBD1 identical over 8 bases. This CDR3 is built from 11 residues. Germline CDR1 reads SNHLY; CDR2 reads FYNNEI. Full variable domain (missing parts from reference TRBV2 and TRBJ2-7): EPEVTQTPSHQVTQMGQEVILRCVPISNHLYFYWYRQILGQKVEFLVSFYNNEISEKSEIFDDQFSVERPDGSNFTLKIRSTKLEDSAMYFCARGTGYEQYFGPGTRLTVT.

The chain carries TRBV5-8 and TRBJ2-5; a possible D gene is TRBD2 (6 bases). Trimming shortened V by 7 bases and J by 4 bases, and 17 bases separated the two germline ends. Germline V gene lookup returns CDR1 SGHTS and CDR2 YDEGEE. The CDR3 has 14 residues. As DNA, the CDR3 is TGTGCCAGCGGCCTACCGGGAGTACGAGAGACCCAGTACTTC. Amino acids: CASGLPGVRETQYF.

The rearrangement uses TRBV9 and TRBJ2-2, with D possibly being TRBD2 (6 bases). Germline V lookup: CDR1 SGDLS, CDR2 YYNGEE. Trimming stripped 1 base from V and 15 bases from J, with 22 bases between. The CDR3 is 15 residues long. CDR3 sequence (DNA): TGTGCCAGCAGCGTATCATCGGGGGACTGCACAGAGATGTTTTTT. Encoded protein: CASSVSSGDCTEMFF.

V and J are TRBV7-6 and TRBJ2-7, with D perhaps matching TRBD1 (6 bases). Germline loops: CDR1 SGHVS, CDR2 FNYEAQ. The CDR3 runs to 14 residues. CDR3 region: CVSPALDRCYEQYF. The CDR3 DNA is TGTGTGAGCCCTGCGCTCGACAGGTGCTACGAGCAGTACTTC. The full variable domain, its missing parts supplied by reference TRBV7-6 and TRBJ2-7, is GAGVSQSPRYKVTKRGQDVALRCDPISGHVSLYWYRQALGQGPEFLTYFNYEAQQDKSGLPNDRFSAERPEGSISTLTIQRTEQRDSAMYRCVSPALDRCYEQYFGPGTRLTVT.

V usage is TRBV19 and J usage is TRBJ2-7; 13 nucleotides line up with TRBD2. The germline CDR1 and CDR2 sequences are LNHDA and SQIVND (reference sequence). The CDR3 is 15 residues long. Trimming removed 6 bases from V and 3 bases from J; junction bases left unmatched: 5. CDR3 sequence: CASSGLAGDHYEQYF. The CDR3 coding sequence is TGTGCCAGTAGCGGACTAGCGGGGGACCACTACGAGCAGTACTTC.

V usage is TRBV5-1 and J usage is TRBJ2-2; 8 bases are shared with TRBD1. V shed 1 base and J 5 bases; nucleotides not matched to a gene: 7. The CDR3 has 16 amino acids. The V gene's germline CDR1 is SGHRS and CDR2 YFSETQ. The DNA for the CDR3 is TGCGCCAGCAGCTTGAGCCAGGGGGCGCGGACCGGGGAGCTGTTTTTT. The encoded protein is CASSLSQGARTGELFF.

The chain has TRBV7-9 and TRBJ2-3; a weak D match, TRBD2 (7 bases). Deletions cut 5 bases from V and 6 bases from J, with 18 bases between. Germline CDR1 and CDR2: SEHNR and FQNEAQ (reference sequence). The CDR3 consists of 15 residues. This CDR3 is CASSVGGGAADTQYF. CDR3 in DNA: TGTGCCAGCAGCGTAGGAGGGGGGGCGGCCGATACGCAGTATTTT. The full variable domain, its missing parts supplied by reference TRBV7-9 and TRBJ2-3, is DTGVSQNPRHKITKRGQNVTFRCDPISEHNRLYWYRQTLGQGPEFLTYFQNEAQLEKSRLLSDRFSAERPKGSFSTLEIQRTEQGDSAMYLCASSVGGGAADTQYFGPGTRLTVL.

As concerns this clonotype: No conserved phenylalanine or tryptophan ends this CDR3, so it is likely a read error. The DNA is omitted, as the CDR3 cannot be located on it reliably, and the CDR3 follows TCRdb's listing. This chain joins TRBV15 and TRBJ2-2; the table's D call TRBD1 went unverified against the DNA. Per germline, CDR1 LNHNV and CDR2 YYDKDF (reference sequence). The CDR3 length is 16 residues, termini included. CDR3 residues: CASSIRGEEKVGELVP.

CDR3 amino acids: CASSLGPGLYTF. CDR3 nucleotides: TGTGCCAGCAGCCTAGGTCCCGGACTCTACACCTTC. The chain is built from TRBV11-3 and TRBJ1-2; the D is unclear. The germline V gene has CDR1 SGHNT and CDR2 YENEEA. The CDR3 loop spans 12 amino acids. Trimming removed 5 bases at V and 10 bases at J, with 14 bases between.

The CDR3 spells CSASRRGYYNEQFF. CDR3 DNA: TGCAGTGCTAGCAGGAGGGGATACTACAATGAGCAGTTCTTC. The chain employs TRBV20-1 and TRBJ2-1; D may be TRBD2 (6 bases). Between the trimmed V and J ends, which lost 3 bases and 3 bases, there was a span of 12 bases. The CDR3 length is 14 residues. CDR1 and CDR2 from the germline V gene are DFQATT and SNEGSKA (reference sequence).

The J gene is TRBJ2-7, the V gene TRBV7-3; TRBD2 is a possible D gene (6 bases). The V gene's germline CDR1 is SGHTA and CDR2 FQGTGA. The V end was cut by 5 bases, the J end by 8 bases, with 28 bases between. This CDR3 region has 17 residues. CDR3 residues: CASSISGGGIDTQKQYF. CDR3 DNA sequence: TGTGCCAGCAGCATCAGCGGAGGCGGGATAGATACGCAGAAGCAGTACTTC.

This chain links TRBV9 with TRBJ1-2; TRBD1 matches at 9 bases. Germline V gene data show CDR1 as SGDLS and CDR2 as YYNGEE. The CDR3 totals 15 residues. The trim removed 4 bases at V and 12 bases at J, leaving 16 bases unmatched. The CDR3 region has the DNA TGTGCCAGCAGCTTGACAGGGGGTGGCGACTATGGGCACACCTTC. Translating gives CASSLTGGGDYGHTF.

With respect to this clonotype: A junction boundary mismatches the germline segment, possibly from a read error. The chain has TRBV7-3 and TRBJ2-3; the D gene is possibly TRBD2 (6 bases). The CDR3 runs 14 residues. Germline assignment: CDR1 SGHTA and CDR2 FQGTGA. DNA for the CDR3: TGTGCCAGCACCTTACCGGGAGATCCCGTTACGCAGTATTTT. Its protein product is CASTLPGDPVTQYF.

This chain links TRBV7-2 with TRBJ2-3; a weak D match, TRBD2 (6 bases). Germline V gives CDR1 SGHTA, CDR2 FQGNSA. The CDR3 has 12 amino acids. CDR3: CAKGTSTDTQYF. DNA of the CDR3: TGTGCGAAGGGGACTAGCACAGATACGCAGTATTTT.

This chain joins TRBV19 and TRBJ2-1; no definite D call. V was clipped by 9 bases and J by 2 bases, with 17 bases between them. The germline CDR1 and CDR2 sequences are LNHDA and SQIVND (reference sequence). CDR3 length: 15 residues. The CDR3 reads CASSVYHSAYNEQFF. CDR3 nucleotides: TGTGCCAGCAGCGTATACCACAGCGCCTACAATGAGCAGTTCTTC.

The CDR3 is CATCDGGIDELFF. CDR3 in DNA: TGTGCCACCTGTGATGGGGGGATCGATGAGCTGTTTTTT. The V gene is TRBV2, the J gene TRBJ2-2; tentative D call: TRBD2 (6 bases). Germline CDR1 SNHLY, CDR2 FYNNEI. V was trimmed by 10 bases and J by 11 bases, leaving 20 bases between them. The CDR3 loop spans 13 amino acids. Variable domain in full (rest from reference TRBV2 and TRBJ2-2): EPEVTQTPSHQVTQMGQEVILRCVPISNHLYFYWYRQILGQKVEFLVSFYNNEISEKSEIFDDQFSVERPDGSNFTLKIRSTKLEDSAMYFCATCDGGIDELFFGEGSRLTVL.

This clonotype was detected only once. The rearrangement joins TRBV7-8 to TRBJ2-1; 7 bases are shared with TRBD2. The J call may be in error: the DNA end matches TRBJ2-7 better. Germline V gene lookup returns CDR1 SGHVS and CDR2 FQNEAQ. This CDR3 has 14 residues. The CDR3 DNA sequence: TGTGCCAGCAGCTTACTGGGAGGGGCCGATACGCAGTACTTC. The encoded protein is CASSLLGGADTQYF.

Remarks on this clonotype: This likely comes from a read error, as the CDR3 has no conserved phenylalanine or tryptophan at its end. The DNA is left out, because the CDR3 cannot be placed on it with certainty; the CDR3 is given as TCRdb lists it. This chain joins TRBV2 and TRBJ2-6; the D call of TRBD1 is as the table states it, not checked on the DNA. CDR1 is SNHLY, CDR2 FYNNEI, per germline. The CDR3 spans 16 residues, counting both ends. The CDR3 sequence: CASSDGGSHGPNVRTV.

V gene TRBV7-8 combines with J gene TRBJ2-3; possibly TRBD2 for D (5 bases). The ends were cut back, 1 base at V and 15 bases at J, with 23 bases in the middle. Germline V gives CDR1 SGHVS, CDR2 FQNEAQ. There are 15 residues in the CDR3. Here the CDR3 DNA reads TGTGCCAGCAGCTTAGTTGACGGGATCGAGAATCAGCATTATTTT. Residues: CASSLVDGIENQHYF. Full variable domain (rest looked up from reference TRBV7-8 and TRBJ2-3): GAGVSQSPRYKVAKRGQDVALRCDPISGHVSLFWYQQALGQGPEFLTYFQNEAQLDKSGLPSDRFFAERPEGSVSTLKIQRTQQEDSAVYLCASSLVDGIENQHYFGPGTRLTVL.

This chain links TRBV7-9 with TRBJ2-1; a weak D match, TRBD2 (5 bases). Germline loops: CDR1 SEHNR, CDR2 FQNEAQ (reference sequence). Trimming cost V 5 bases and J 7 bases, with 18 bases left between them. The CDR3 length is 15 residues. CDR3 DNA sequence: TGTGCCAGCAGCGATGATCGAGGAGCGGCGAATGAGCAGTTCTTC. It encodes CASSDDRGAANEQFF.

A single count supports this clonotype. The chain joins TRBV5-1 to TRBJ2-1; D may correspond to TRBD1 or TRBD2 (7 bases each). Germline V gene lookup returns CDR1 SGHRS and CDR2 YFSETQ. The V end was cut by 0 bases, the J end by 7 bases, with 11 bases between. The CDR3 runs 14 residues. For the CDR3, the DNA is TGCGCCAGCAGCTTGGGGCAGGGGGGGAATGAGCAGTTCTTC. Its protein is CASSLGQGGNEQFF.